Listed below are T cell receptor beta chains from one sample, sequenced in a study of T cell responses to AZD1222 COVID-19 vaccine. TCRdb's table, derived via immunoSEQ multiplex PCR, lists solely in-frame clones and lacks some. This table has around 140,000 clones, 92% appearing once. Sample: peripheral blood, taken 28 days after the second AZD1222 dose. The receptors stem from an adult who received the AZD1222 COVID-19 vaccine. Both conserved end residues are part of each CDR3. D genes are given only for firm matches. Expanded clones are given a class, and other clones once, few, many or no size at all.

V,D,size,J,DNA,CDR3
TRBV24-1,.,.,TRBJ2-1,TGTGCCACCAGTCGGGGGAGTACCTACAATGAGCAGTTCTTC,CATSRGSTYNEQFF
TRBV9,.,.,TRBJ1-1,TGTGCCAGCAGCGCCAGTGCGGGTTTGAACACTGAAGCTTTCTTT,CASSASAGLNTEAFF
TRBV5-5,.,.,TRBJ1-4,TGTGCCAGCAGCTTGGGGACGGTGGGGAATGAAAAACTGTTTTTT,CASSLGTVGNEKLFF
TRBV20-1,.,.,TRBJ2-5,TGCAGTGCTAGCGGCCCGGAGACCCAGTACTTC,CSASGPETQYF
TRBV5-1,TRBD1,.,TRBJ1-1,TGCGCCAGCAGCTTGGGGACAGGGGGAAACACTGAAGCTTTCTTT,CASSLGTGGNTEAFF
TRBV6-4,.,few,TRBJ2-4,TGTGCCAGCAGTGACTCTCTTAGCGGTACTGACATTCAGTACTTC,CASSDSLSGTDIQYF
TRBV19,.,.,TRBJ2-2,TGTGCCAGTAGTAGACACTTGGGGGAGGCCCGAGGGACCGGGGAGCTGTTTTTT,CASSRHLGEARGTGELFF
TRBV7-8,TRBD1,.,TRBJ1-5,TGTGCCAGCAGCTCCGACAGGGGGGTGGATCAGCCCCAGCATTTT,CASSSDRGVDQPQHF
TRBV28,.,.,TRBJ2-5,TGTGCCAGCAGTTTATTGGGGGTACAACAGACCCAGTACTTC,CASSLLGVQQTQYF
TRBV7-8,.,.,TRBJ2-3,TGTGCCAGCAGCCTTTACACAGATACGCAGTATTTT,CASSLYTDTQYF
TRBV27,.,.,TRBJ1-5,TGTGCCAGCAGTTTTACCCGACGGGGCCATCAGCCCCAGCATTTT,CASSFTRRGHQPQHF
TRBV18,TRBD1,.,TRBJ2-5,TGTGCCAGCTCCCGGGGACAGCAAGAGACCCAGTACTTC,CASSRGQQETQYF
TRBV19,.,once,TRBJ2-2,TGTGCCAGTAGTATTCTACCTATGAACACCGGGGAGCTGTTTTTT,CASSILPMNTGELFF
TRBV25-1,.,.,TRBJ1-2,TGTGCCAGCAGTGAATCTTACGGGATCAGCGGCTACACCTTC,CASSESYGISGYTF
TRBV4-1,.,.,TRBJ2-2,TGCGCCAGCAGCACTCGACAGGTGAACACCGGGGAGCTGTTTTTT,CASSTRQVNTGELFF